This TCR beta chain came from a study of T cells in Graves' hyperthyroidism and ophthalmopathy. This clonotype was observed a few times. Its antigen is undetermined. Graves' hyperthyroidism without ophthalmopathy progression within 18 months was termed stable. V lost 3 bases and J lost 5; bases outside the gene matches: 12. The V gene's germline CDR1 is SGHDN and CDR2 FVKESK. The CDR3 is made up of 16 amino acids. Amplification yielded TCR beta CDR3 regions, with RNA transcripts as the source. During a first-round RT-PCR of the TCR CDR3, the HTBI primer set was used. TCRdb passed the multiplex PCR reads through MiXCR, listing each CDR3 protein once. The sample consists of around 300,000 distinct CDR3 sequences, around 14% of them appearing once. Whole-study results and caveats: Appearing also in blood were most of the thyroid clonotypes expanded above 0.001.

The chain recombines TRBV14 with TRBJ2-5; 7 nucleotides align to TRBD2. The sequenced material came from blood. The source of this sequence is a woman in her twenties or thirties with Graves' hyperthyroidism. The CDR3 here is CASSHRAGALVETQYF. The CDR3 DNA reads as TGTGCCAGCAGCCATAGGGCGGGAGCCCTTGTGGAGACCCAGTACTTC.